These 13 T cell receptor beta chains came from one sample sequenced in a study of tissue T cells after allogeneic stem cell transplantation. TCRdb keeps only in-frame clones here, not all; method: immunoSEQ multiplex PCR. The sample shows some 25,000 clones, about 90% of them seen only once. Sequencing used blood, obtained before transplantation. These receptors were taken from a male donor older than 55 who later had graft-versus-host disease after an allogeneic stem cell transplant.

The CDR3 DNA reads TGCGCCAGCAGCCCAGCGGGGGGTGGTTACGAGCAGTACTTC. Its translation: CASSPAGGGYEQYF. V gene TRBV5-1 combines with J gene TRBJ2-7, with TRBD2 matching over 9 bases. With 4 bases clipped from V and 4 bases from J, the junction kept 6 bases outside the gene matches. This CDR3 spans 14 amino acids. CDR1 and CDR2 (germline): SGHRS, YFSETQ.

DNA of the CDR3: TGTGCCAGCAGTTTAGGAGACGGAGGGAACACCGGGGAGCTGTTTTTT. It encodes CASSLGDGGNTGELFF. The rearrangement uses TRBV28 and TRBJ2-2; D might be TRBD2 (5 bases). CDR1 and CDR2 from the germline V gene are MDHEN and SYDVKM. The ends were cut back, 2 bases at V and 1 base at J, with 11 bases in the middle. The CDR3 contains 16 residues.

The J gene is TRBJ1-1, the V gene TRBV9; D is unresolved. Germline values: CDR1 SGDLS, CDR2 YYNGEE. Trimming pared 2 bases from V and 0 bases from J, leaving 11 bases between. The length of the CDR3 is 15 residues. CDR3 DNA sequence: TGTGCCAGCAGCGTTACAGCCAATATGAACACTGAAGCTTTCTTT. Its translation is CASSVTANMNTEAFF.

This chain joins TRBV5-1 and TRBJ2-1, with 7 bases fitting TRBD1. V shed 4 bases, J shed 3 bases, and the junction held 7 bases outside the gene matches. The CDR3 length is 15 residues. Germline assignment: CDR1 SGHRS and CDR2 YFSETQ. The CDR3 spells CASSAGGTDYNEQFF. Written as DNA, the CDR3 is TGCGCCAGCAGCGCGGGTGGGACAGACTACAATGAGCAGTTCTTC.

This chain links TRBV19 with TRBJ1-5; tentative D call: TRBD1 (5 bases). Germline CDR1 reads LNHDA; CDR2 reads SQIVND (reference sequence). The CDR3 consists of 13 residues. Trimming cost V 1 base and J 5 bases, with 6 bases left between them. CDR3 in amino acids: CASSIARDQPQHF. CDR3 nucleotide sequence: TGTGCCAGTAGTATAGCCAGGGATCAGCCCCAGCATTTT.

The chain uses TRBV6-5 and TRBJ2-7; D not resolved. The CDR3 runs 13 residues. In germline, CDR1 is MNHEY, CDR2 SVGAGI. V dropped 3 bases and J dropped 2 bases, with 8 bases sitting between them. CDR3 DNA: TGTGCCAGCAGTTATAAGGCAACCTACGAGCAGTACTTC. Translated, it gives CASSYKATYEQYF.

CDR3 in amino acids: CASSSQSSGNTIYF. The CDR3 DNA follows: TGTGCCAGCAGCTCACAGAGCTCTGGAAACACCATATATTTT. The gene calls are TRBV7-6 and TRBJ1-3; D remains ambiguous. Germline CDR1 is SGHVS and CDR2 is FNYEAQ. Trimming took off 4 bases at V and 0 bases at J, with 7 bases between the two ends. The CDR3 is made up of 14 amino acids.

CDR3 sequence reads: CASSLGGQGAGTDTQYF. The CDR3 coding sequence is TGCGCCAGCAGCTTGGGAGGACAGGGGGCAGGCACAGATACGCAGTATTTT. The chain is built from TRBV5-1 and TRBJ2-3; 11 nucleotides match TRBD1. From germline, CDR1 is SGHRS and CDR2 YFSETQ. This CDR3 region has 17 residues. Trimming cost V 0 bases and J 1 base; bases outside gene matches: 4.

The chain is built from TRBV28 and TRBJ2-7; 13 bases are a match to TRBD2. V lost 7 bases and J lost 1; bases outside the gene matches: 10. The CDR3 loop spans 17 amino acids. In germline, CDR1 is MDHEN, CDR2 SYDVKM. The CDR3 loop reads CASIPAWTSGSSYEQYF. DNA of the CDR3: TGTGCCAGCATCCCCGCTTGGACTAGCGGGAGTTCCTACGAGCAGTACTTC.

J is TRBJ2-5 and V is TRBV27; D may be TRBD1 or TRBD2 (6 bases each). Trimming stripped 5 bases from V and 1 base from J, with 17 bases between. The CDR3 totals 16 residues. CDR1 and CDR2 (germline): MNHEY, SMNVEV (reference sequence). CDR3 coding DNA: TGTGCCAGCAGTACAGGGCGGGGCCATACCCAAGAGACCCAGTACTTC. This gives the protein CASSTGRGHTQETQYF.

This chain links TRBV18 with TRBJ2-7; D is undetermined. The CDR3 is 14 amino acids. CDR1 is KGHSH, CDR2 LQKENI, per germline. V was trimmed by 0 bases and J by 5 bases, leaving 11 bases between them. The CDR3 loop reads CASSPPKGTDEQYF. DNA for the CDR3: TGTGCCAGCTCACCACCGAAAGGTACTGACGAGCAGTACTTC. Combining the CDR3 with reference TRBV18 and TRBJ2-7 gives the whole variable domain NAGVMQNPRHLVRRRGQEARLRCSPMKGHSHVYWYRQLPEEGLKFMVYLQKENIIDESGMPKERFSAEFPKEGPSILRIQQVVRGDSAAYFCASSPPKGTDEQYFGPGTRLTVT.

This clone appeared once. CDR3: CASSQDSTQGDGELFF. The DNA for the CDR3 is TGTGCCAGCAGCCAAGATAGTACACAGGGTGACGGGGAGCTGTTTTTT. V is TRBV4-2 and J is TRBJ2-2; maybe TRBD1 (6 bases). The CDR3 has 16 amino acids. The V and J ends lost 0 bases and 7 bases respectively, with 15 bases between them. Germline loops: CDR1 LGHNA, CDR2 YNFKEQ.

CDR3 sequence reads: CASTRDSSFPQHF. CDR3 DNA: TGTGCCAGCACCCGGGACAGTTCGTTTCCCCAGCATTTT. V usage is TRBV12-3 or TRBV12-4 and J usage is TRBJ1-5; 7 bases map to TRBD1. With 7 bases clipped from V and 10 bases from J, the junction kept 10 bases outside the gene matches. The length of the CDR3 is 13 residues.